This is a list of T cell receptor beta chains from one sample in a study of blood T cell repertoires in COVID-19. Produced via immunoSEQ multiplex PCR; TCRdb's table is partial and in-frame only. The profile covers roughly 200,000 clones, with approximately 79% appearing a single time and approximately 13% taken by the ten largest. Specimen: peripheral blood. Source of these receptors: a man over 45 who had recovered from COVID-19. Each CDR3 is given with its conserved first and last residue. Each record gives: V gene, J gene, CDR3 protein.

>TRBV7-2|TRBJ2-3
CASSLAGGWSDTQYF
>TRBV4-1|TRBJ2-5
CASSQEVGAAGETQYF
>TRBV2|TRBJ2-1
CASSAALAGGNEQFF
>TRBV3-1/TRBV3-2|TRBJ2-4
CASSQVNQLAKNIQYF
>TRBV19|TRBJ1-5
CASSIKGQGASRQHF
>TRBV19|TRBJ1-5
CASSWVRQGADQPQHF
>TRBV6-5|TRBJ2-7
CASKPGNGRTEQYF
>TRBV7-9|TRBJ2-7
CASSFRQGIRYEQYF
>TRBV19|TRBJ1-1
CASSIVSGGFTEAFF
>TRBV18|TRBJ2-7
CASSPTGVHEQYF
>TRBV11-2|TRBJ2-5
CASSPTGGRETQYF
>TRBV2|TRBJ2-2
CASKLADTGELFF
>TRBV3-1/TRBV3-2|TRBJ2-7
CASSRRDTGPYEQYF
>TRBV6-5|TRBJ2-1
CASRQVSYNEQFF
>TRBV2|TRBJ2-7
CASSESLAVTYEQYF
>TRBV27|TRBJ2-7
CASSLWTGFDEQYF
>TRBV4-3|TRBJ2-5
CASSQELSGLVQETQYF
>TRBV3-1/TRBV3-2|TRBJ2-1
CASSQVNSGRAISYNEQFF
>TRBV9|TRBJ2-3
CASSFRPRSTDTQYF
>TRBV29-1|TRBJ2-5
CSVGTHRETQYF
>TRBV5-1|TRBJ1-4
CASSPGTGKEKLFF
>TRBV27|TRBJ2-7
CASRRLAAYEQYF
>TRBV7-2|TRBJ1-2
CASSLAQNVAAYGYTF